This TCR beta chain was observed in a study of blood T cell repertoires in COVID-19. Repertoires were generated with immunoSEQ multiplex PCR, while TCRdb's copy carries only in-frame clones and drops some. In the table there are roughly 250,000 clones, about nine tenths of which are singletons. Germline V lookup: CDR1 SGHAT, CDR2 FQNNGV. The CDR3 has 15 residues. Trimming left V 2 bases short and J 5 bases short, with 14 bases between. The sequencing input was peripheral blood. This clonotype was obtained from a man in his 60s who had recovered from COVID-19. The chain carries TRBV11-2 and TRBJ2-3; a weak D match, TRBD1 (5 bases). The CDR3 protein is CASSLRRQGRDTQYF. The DNA of the CDR3 is TGTGCCAGCAGCTTACGTCGGCAGGGAAGAGATACGCAGTATTTT.